The clone carrying this T cell receptor (beta chain) was detected ten times or more. Its specificity is not known. These data come from a study of regulatory T cells in long-lasting Graves disease. Whole-study findings and limits: A reduction in accuracy may have resulted from the small sample size. Gene preferences differed: TRBV28, TRBJ1-2, TRBJ2-5 in persistent cases.

Stated time point: persistent/refractory GD, antithyroid drugs over 5 years with positive TRAb. The TCR library used RNA extracted from PBMCs. To make TCR beta libraries, researchers used iRepertoire HTBI primers and Arm-PCR of CDR3 regions. Each CDR3 protein gets one entry after TCRdb re-called the multiplex PCR reads with MiXCR. The sample holds nearly 350,000 distinct CDR3 sequences, roughly a fifth seen once. Trimming removed 3 bases at V and 6 bases at J, with 21 bases between. Germline V gene lookup returns CDR1 KGHSH and CDR2 LQKENI. The CDR3 sequence is 16 residues long. This TCR came from a female donor with Graves disease. The chain is built from TRBV18 and TRBJ2-7; no firm D call. This sample comprised peripheral blood mononuclear cells (PBMCs), obtained when the disease was refractory, from a patient treated with antithyroid drugs. The CDR3 is CASSPPGGQDLLEQYF. The CDR3 nucleotides read TGTGCCAGCTCACCTCCTGGCGGTCAGGACCTCCTCGAGCAGTACTTC.